The 13 T cell receptor beta chains below were found in one sample sequenced in a study of kidney transplant recipient with SARS-CoV-2 infection. MiXCR, applied by TCRdb to the reads, yields one record per CDR3 protein. The sample has approximately 240,000 distinct CDR3 sequences, about 30% seen once. Sequencing was performed on a blood sample, taken at baseline and between days 110 and 120 from a kidney transplant recipient. These receptors originate from a male patient between 25 and 39 years old who had COVID-19 and was a kidney transplant recipient. Some T cells may be the graft donor's.

This clonotype showed up many times. This rearrangement joins TRBV10-2 to TRBJ1-3, with D possibly TRBD1 on 6 matching bases. The CDR3 totals 13 residues. In germline, CDR1 is WSHSY, CDR2 SAAADI. V lost 0 bases, J lost 16 bases, and 16 bases lay in between. The CDR3 DNA reads as TGCGCCAGCAGTGAGTCGAGTAGGACAGTTTGGTATTTT. Residues: CASSESSRTVWYF.

The chain carries TRBV27 and TRBJ2-1; D perhaps matches TRBD2 (5 bases). The DNA end is a closer match to TRBJ2-3, so the J assignment may be wrong. The CDR3 runs 14 residues. Germline V lookup: CDR1 MNHEY, CDR2 SMNVEV (reference sequence). The CDR3: CASSLPRGTDTQYF. The CDR3 coding sequence is TGTGCCAGCAGTTTACCGAGGGGCACAGATACGCAGTATTTT.

The chain links TRBV7-2 to TRBJ2-4; tentative D call: TRBD1 (8 bases). V lost 2 bases, J lost 6 bases, and 17 bases lay in between. The CDR3 is 16 amino acids. CDR1 and CDR2 (germline): SGHTA, FQGNSA. Written as DNA, the CDR3 is TGTGCCAGCAGCTTAACCTCGACAGGGGAGGGAAACATTCAGTACTTC. Translated: CASSLTSTGEGNIQYF.

In this sample, this clonotype turned up a few times. The J gene is TRBJ2-3, the V gene TRBV19, with 11 bases fitting TRBD1. This CDR3 contains 15 residues. The germline V gene encodes CDR1 LNHDA and CDR2 SQIVND (reference sequence). J lost 4 bases, V lost 2 bases, and 2 bases had no gene match. CDR3 sequence: CASSIRDRGADTQYF. Written as DNA, the CDR3 is TGTGCCAGTAGTATAAGGGACAGGGGGGCAGATACGCAGTATTTT. Full variable domain (remainder filled in from reference TRBV19 and TRBJ2-3): DGGITQSPKYLFRKEGQNVTLSCEQNLNHDAMYWYRQDPGQGLRLIYYSQIVNDFQKGDIAEGYSVSREKKESFPLTVTSAQKNPTAFYLCASSIRDRGADTQYFGPGTRLTVL.

This clonotype was detected ten times or more. This chain links TRBV15 with TRBJ2-7, with 12 bases lining up with TRBD2. Germline lookup yields CDR1 LNHNV and CDR2 YYDKDF (reference sequence). V was clipped by 2 bases and J by 0 bases; unmatched bases: 8. This CDR3 comprises 18 residues. In DNA form, the CDR3 reads TGTGCCACCAGCAGAATCCCCGGGACTAGCGGGCTCTCCTACGAGCAGTACTTC. Translating it yields CATSRIPGTSGLSYEQYF.

This clonotype was seen at least ten times. The chain is built from TRBV20-1 and TRBJ1-2; the match to TRBD1 covers 7 bases. Losses at the gene ends were 0 bases for V and 7 bases for J; bases not matched to a gene: 5. Germline CDR1 reads DFQATT; CDR2 reads SNEGSKA (reference sequence). The CDR3 covers 13 residues. The CDR3 sequence: CSARDQGGAGYTF. CDR3 DNA sequence: TGCAGTGCTAGAGACCAGGGGGGCGCTGGCTACACCTTC.

This clonotype was recorded at least ten times. Sequence at one end of the junction differs from germline and may be a read error. This chain uses TRBV28 with TRBJ2-7; possibly TRBD2 for D (6 bases). Germline CDR1 reads MDHEN; CDR2 reads SYDVKM. The CDR3 contains 16 residues. CDR3 sequence reads: CASSPELDGRPPPGDF. The CDR3 DNA sequence: TGTGCCAGCAGTCCCGAGTTGGACGGGAGACCCCCCCCGGGGGACTTC.

This clonotype was observed many times. This chain uses TRBV5-1 with TRBJ2-7, with D perhaps matching TRBD1 (6 bases). Germline loops: CDR1 SGHRS, CDR2 YFSETQ. The CDR3 spans 14 residues. Trimming left V 5 bases short and J 0 bases short, with 12 bases between. The CDR3 spells CASRGAGDSYEQYF. DNA for the CDR3: TGCGCCAGCAGGGGGGCAGGGGACTCCTACGAGCAGTACTTC.

Concerning this clonotype itself: Since a much larger clone is just one base distant, this may be a read error. The chain has TRBV4-2 and TRBJ2-7; a weak D match, TRBD2 (6 bases). CDR3 size: 19 residues. Per germline, CDR1 LGHNA and CDR2 YNFKEQ. The CDR3 here is CASSQETALLAVSSYEQHF. CDR3 DNA sequence: TGTGCCAGCAGCCAAGAGACAGCGTTGTTAGCGGTGAGCTCCTACGAGCAGCACTTC.

The chain joins TRBV7-2 to TRBJ1-2; no definite D call. Germline CDR1 SGHTA, CDR2 FQGNSA. With 5 bases removed from V and 4 bases from J, the gap between germline ends came to 23 bases. There are 17 residues in the CDR3. This chain's CDR3 is CASSKNFRDGKTYGYTF. In DNA form, the CDR3 reads TGTGCCAGCAGCAAGAACTTCAGAGACGGAAAGACCTATGGCTACACCTTC.

Of note for this clonotype: With a much larger clone just one base away, this may be a read error. The chain links TRBV3-1 to TRBJ2-7; D gene uncertain. The DNA end is more similar to TRBJ2-5, so the J call may be wrong. Germline values: CDR1 LGHDT, CDR2 YNNKEL (reference sequence). This CDR3 region has 17 residues. CDR3 sequence reads: CACSVVLPISFSETQYF. The DNA for the CDR3 is TGTGCCTGCAGCGTCGTACTTCCCATTTCTTTCTCTGAGACCCAGTACTTC.

A few counts support this clonotype. The chain links TRBV8-2 to TRBJ2-6. TRBV8-2 is shown as a pseudogene. The length of the CDR3 is 17 residues. The CDR3 loop reads CGMARRITQSRANVLTF. CDR3 nucleotides: TGTGGCATGGCTCGTAGGATAACACAAAGTCGGGCCAACGTCCTGACTTTC.

In this sample, this clonotype turned up many times. The chain uses TRBV20-1 and TRBJ1-5; 7 bases are a match to TRBD1. Germline lookup yields CDR1 DFQATT and CDR2 SNEGSKA (reference sequence). V shed 2 bases and J 1 base; nucleotides not matched to a gene: 14. The CDR3 is 18 amino acids. CDR3 nucleotide sequence: TGCAGTGCTAGATCGGGGACAGCACGAGTACTGAGCAATCAGCCCCAGCATTTT. Residues: CSARSGTARVLSNQPQHF.